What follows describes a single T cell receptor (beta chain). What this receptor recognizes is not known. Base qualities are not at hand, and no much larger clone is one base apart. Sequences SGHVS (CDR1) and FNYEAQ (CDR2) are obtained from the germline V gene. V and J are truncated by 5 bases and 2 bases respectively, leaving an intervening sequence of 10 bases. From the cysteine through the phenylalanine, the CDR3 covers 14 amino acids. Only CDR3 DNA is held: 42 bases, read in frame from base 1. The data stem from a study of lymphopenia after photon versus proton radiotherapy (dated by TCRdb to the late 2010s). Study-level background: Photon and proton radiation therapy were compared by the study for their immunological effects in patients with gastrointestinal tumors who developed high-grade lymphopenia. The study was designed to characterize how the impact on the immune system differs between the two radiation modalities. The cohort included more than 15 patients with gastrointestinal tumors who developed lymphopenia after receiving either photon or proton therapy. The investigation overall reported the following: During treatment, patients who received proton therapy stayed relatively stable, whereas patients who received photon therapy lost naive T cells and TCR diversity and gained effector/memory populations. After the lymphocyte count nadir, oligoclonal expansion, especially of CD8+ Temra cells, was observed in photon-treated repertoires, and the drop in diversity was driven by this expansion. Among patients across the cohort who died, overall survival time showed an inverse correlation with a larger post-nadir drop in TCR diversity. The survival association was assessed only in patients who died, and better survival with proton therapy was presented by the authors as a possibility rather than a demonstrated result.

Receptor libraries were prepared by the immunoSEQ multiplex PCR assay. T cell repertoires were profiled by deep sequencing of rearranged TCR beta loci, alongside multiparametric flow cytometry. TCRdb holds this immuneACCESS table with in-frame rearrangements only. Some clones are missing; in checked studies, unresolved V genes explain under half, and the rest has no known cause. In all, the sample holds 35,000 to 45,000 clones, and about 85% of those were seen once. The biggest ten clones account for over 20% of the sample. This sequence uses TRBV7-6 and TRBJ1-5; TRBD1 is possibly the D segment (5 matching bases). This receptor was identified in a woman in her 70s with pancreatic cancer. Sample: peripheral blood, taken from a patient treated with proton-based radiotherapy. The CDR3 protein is CASSADSRNQPQHF. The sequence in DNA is TGTGCCAGCAGCGCCGACAGCCGCAATCAGCCCCAGCATTTT. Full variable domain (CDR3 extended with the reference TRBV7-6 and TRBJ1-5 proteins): GAGVSQSPRYKVTKRGQDVALRCDPISGHVSLYWYRQALGQGPEFLTYFNYEAQQDKSGLPNDRFSAERPEGSISTLTIQRTEQRDSAMYRCASSADSRNQPQHFGDGTRLSIL.